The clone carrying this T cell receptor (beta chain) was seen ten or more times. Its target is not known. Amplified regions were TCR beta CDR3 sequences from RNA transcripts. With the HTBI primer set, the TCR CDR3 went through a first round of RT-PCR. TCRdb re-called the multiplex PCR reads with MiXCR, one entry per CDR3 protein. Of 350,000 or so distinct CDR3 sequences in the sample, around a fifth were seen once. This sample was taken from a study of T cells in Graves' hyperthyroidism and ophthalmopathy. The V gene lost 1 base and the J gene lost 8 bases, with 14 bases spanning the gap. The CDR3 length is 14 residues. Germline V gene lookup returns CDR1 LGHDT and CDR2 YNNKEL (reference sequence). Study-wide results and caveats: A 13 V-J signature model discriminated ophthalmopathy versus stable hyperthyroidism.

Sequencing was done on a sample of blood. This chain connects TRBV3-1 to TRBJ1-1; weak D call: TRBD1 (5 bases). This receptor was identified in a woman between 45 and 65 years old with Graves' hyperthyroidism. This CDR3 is CASSQVAGRGEAFF. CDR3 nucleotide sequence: TGTGCCAGCAGCCAAGTGGCAGGGCGGGGAGAAGCTTTCTTT.